These 25 T cell receptor beta chains were sequenced from one sample in a study of T-cell memory formation after mild COVID-19. A single record per CDR3 protein comes from TCRdb applying MiXCR to the 5' RACE reads. The repertoire holds approximately 390,000 distinct CDR3 sequences, with about 16% as singletons. Source material: PBMCs or a T cell subset sorted from them (not recorded which). The receptors were sampled from a man between 18 and 35 years old who had mild COVID-19 (a few samples of this study predate the infection). Cell type and time point are not known.

This rearrangement joins TRBV11-1 to TRBJ1-1, with D unresolved. The V gene's germline CDR1 is SGHAT and CDR2 FQDESV (reference sequence). With 8 bases removed from V and 0 bases from J, the gap between germline ends came to 10 bases. This CDR3 comprises 13 residues. The CDR3 spells CASCSSVNTEAFF. The CDR3 DNA sequence: TGTGCCAGCTGCTCATCGGTGAACACTGAAGCTTTCTTT.

The chain is built from TRBV25-1 and TRBJ2-7; D ambiguous. This CDR3 comprises 11 residues. Trimming took off 11 bases at V and 2 bases at J, with 10 bases between the two ends. From germline, CDR1 is MGHDK and CDR2 SYGVNS. In DNA form, the CDR3 reads TGTGCCCCGTCGCAGCCCTACGAGCAGTACGTC. Translating it yields CAPSQPYEQYV.

The V gene is TRBV29-1, the J gene TRBJ1-2; unclear D gene. The V gene's germline CDR1 is SQVTM and CDR2 ANQGSEA. The CDR3 is 14 residues long. Deletions cut 3 bases from V and 8 bases from J, with 19 bases between. The CDR3 DNA sequence: TGCAGCGTTGAGTACACGGAGGACTCGGGGGGCTACACCTTC. Residues: CSVEYTEDSGGYTF.

This clonotype has a handful of counts. V and J are TRBV5-1 and TRBJ1-1; 9 bases map to TRBD1. V gave up 4 bases and J gave up 1 base; unmatched junction bases: 5. Germline-derived CDR1 and CDR2 are SGHRS and YFSETQ. This CDR3 comprises 15 residues. CDR3 loop: CASSPWTGENTEAFF. For the CDR3, the DNA is TGCGCCAGCAGCCCCTGGACAGGGGAGAACACTGAAGCTTTCTTT.

This clonotype showed up just a few times. The chain employs TRBV4-2 and TRBJ2-3, with no clear D. The CDR3 has 17 residues. Germline assignment: CDR1 LGHNA and CDR2 YNFKEQ. Trimming cost V 1 base and J 2 bases, with 16 bases left between them. CDR3 in amino acids: CASSQAISAGYTDTQYF. CDR3 DNA: TGTGCCAGCAGCCAAGCTATTTCCGCAGGATACACAGATACGCAGTATTTT.

V is TRBV6-2 or TRBV6-3 and J is TRBJ1-5, with D hard to call. In germline, CDR1 is MNHEY, CDR2 SVGEGT. This CDR3 has 12 residues. V lost 0 bases to trimming and J lost 9 bases, with 6 bases between them. The CDR3 loop is CASSYSRGPQHF. As DNA, the CDR3 is TGTGCCAGCAGTTACTCGAGAGGGCCCCAGCATTTT.

The rearrangement links TRBV5-6 to TRBJ2-5; D uncertain. This CDR3 has 14 amino acids. CDR1 is SGHDT, CDR2 YYEEEE, per germline. V lost 0 bases and J lost 6, with 12 bases in between. CDR3 DNA: TGTGCCAGCAGCTTGGCTCTGAGCGAACAGACCCAGTACTTC. Its protein product is CASSLALSEQTQYF.

This clonotype was seen more than once but under ten times. The chain links TRBV9 to TRBJ1-5; no firm D call. CDR3 length: 15 residues. The V gene lost 3 bases and the J gene lost 3 bases, with 13 bases spanning the gap. The germline gives CDR1 SGDLS, CDR2 YYNGEE. The CDR3 is CASSARSGDNQPQHF. The CDR3 DNA follows: TGTGCCAGCAGCGCCCGTTCCGGGGACAATCAGCCCCAGCATTTT.

This chain uses TRBV24-1 with TRBJ2-5; D might be TRBD1 (6 bases). Trimming left V 3 bases short and J 13 bases short, with 14 bases between. The CDR3 covers 12 residues. Germline V gene data show CDR1 as KGHDR and CDR2 as SFDVKD. CDR3 bases: TGTGCCACCAGTGATCCAGGGGAGAGGCTGTACTTC. It encodes CATSDPGERLYF.

Only a few counts were recorded for this clonotype. This chain joins TRBV20-1 and TRBJ2-5, with unresolved D. This CDR3 comprises 14 residues. Germline lookup yields CDR1 DFQATT and CDR2 SNEGSKA (reference sequence). The V gene lost 0 bases and the J gene lost 5 bases, with 13 bases spanning the gap. The CDR3 bases are TGCAGTGCTAGAGATCCGATGATTGGTGAGACCCAGTACTTC. The encoded protein is CSARDPMIGETQYF.

The V and J genes are TRBV20-1 and TRBJ2-2, with no clear D. With 5 bases removed from V and 0 bases from J, the gap between germline ends came to 4 bases. The CDR3 is 12 residues long. The V gene's germline CDR1 is DFQATT and CDR2 SNEGSKA (reference sequence). CDR3 region: CSALTNTGELFF. CDR3 nucleotides: TGCAGTGCTCTGACGAACACCGGGGAGCTGTTTTTT.

The chain is built from TRBV12-3 or TRBV12-4 and TRBJ1-4; D might be TRBD1 (5 bases). The CDR3 runs to 12 residues. V was shortened by 6 bases and J by 11 bases, with 13 bases between the two germline ends. The CDR3 loop reads CASRSPGGKLFF. The CDR3 DNA is TGTGCCAGCAGGAGTCCCGGGGGGAAACTGTTTTTT.

This clonotype was counted between two and nine times. J is TRBJ2-2 and V is TRBV4-3; no reliable D call. V was trimmed by 0 bases and J by 0 bases, leaving 8 bases between them. This CDR3 is built from 16 residues. Germline V gene lookup returns CDR1 LGHNA and CDR2 YSLEER. The CDR3 DNA follows: TGCGCCAGCAGCCAAGATGGGAATTCGAACACCGGGGAGCTGTTTTTT. Translated, it gives CASSQDGNSNTGELFF.

The chain carries TRBV20-1 and TRBJ1-1; D remains unclear. Looked up from germline, CDR1 is DFQATT and CDR2 is SNEGSKA (reference sequence). V was clipped by 3 bases and J by 11 bases, with 13 bases between them. This CDR3 region has 11 residues. The CDR3 region is CSASTSVGAFF. The CDR3 nucleotides are TGCAGTGCTAGCACAAGCGTGGGGGCTTTCTTT.

The chain carries TRBV2 and TRBJ2-7; the D gene is possibly TRBD2 (6 bases). The CDR3 spans 15 residues. Germline CDR1 SNHLY, CDR2 FYNNEI. V was cut by 4 bases and J by 0 bases, with 13 bases left in between. The CDR3 nucleotides are TGTGCCAGCAGTGTTAGCGCGGGGAGCTCCTACGAGCAGTACTTC. It codes for CASSVSAGSSYEQYF.

The gene calls are TRBV12-3 or TRBV12-4 and TRBJ1-3; D remains unclear. Trimming shortened V by 8 bases and J by 1 base, and 12 bases separated the two germline ends. The CDR3 is 14 residues long. DNA for the CDR3: TGTGCCAGCGGGTCGGGGAGGTCTGGAAACACCATATATTTT. This sequence encodes CASGSGRSGNTIYF.

This chain links TRBV12-3 or TRBV12-4 with TRBJ2-2; D is uncertain. Trimming took 3 bases from V and 7 from J, leaving 18 bases between them. The CDR3 is 16 amino acids. CDR3 sequence reads: CASSFSPPVGNGELFF. CDR3 bases: TGTGCCAGCAGTTTTTCCCCCCCGGTGGGGAACGGGGAGCTGTTTTTT.

The chain uses TRBV11-3 and TRBJ2-1; 8 bases align to TRBD2. V lost 5 bases and J lost 9; bases outside the gene matches: 9. Looked up from germline, CDR1 is SGHNT and CDR2 is YENEEA. The CDR3 has 14 amino acids. The CDR3 spells CASSRGGRVAEQFF. The CDR3 nucleotides are TGTGCCAGCAGCCGGGGGGGCCGGGTGGCTGAGCAGTTCTTC.

The J gene is TRBJ2-7, the V gene TRBV25-1, with D perhaps TRBD1 (6 bases). The CDR3 is made up of 14 amino acids. Deletions cut 4 bases from V and 5 bases from J, with 15 bases between. Germline V gene sequence: CDR1 MGHDK, CDR2 SYGVNS. The CDR3 nucleotides read TGTGCCAGCAGTGTAGAGGGACATGGCCACGAGCAGTACTTC. Encoded protein: CASSVEGHGHEQYF.

This clonotype was counted between two and nine times. The rearrangement uses TRBV12-3 or TRBV12-4 and TRBJ1-1; no clear D gene. V was cut by 3 bases and J by 4 bases, with 9 bases left in between. The CDR3 contains 13 residues. This chain's CDR3 is CASSFGVVTEAFF. Here the CDR3 DNA reads TGTGCCAGCAGTTTTGGGGTAGTCACTGAAGCTTTCTTT.

The table lists this clonotype with a few counts. V and J are TRBV24-1 and TRBJ1-2; D uncertain. V lost 4 bases and J lost 8, with 13 bases in between. This CDR3 comprises 13 residues. CDR1 is KGHDR and CDR2 is SFDVKD in the germline V gene. CDR3 in amino acids: CATSDPGGRGYTF. The CDR3 DNA is TGTGCCACCAGTGACCCGGGAGGACGGGGCTACACCTTC.

This clonotype was detected only a few times. The chain links TRBV6-2 or TRBV6-3 to TRBJ1-1; D ambiguous. The V end was cut by 7 bases, the J end by 4 bases, with 19 bases between. Germline V gene lookup returns CDR1 MNHEY and CDR2 SVGEGT. The length of the CDR3 is 15 residues. The CDR3 DNA sequence: TGTGCCAGCACCCCCAGGACGGATCCCGGCACTGAAGCTTTCTTT. Translating gives CASTPRTDPGTEAFF.

This clonotype was detected once. The chain links TRBV4-1 to TRBJ1-5; no firm D call. This CDR3 is 15 amino acids long. Trimming cost V 3 bases and J 0 bases, with 9 bases left between them. In germline, CDR1 is MGHRA, CDR2 YSYEKL. For the CDR3, the DNA is TGCGCCAGCAGCCAGCTGGGAAATAGCAATCAGCCCCAGCATTTT. Translating gives CASSQLGNSNQPQHF.

In its sample, this clonotype was seen a few times. The chain couples TRBV5-1 to TRBJ2-3; 7 bases are a match to TRBD2. Germline values: CDR1 SGHRS, CDR2 YFSETQ. The CDR3 consists of 14 residues. V was clipped by 1 base and J by 4 bases; unmatched bases: 3. The CDR3 sequence is CASSLRAGPDTQYF. CDR3 DNA sequence: TGCGCCAGCAGCTTGAGAGCGGGGCCAGATACGCAGTATTTT. The full variable domain, with the rest looked up from reference TRBV5-1 and TRBJ2-3, is KAGVTQTPRYLIKTRGQQVTLSCSPISGHRSVSWYQQTPGQGLQFLFEYFSETQRNKGNFPGRFSGRQFSNSRSEMNVSTLELGDSALYLCASSLRAGPDTQYFGPGTRLTVL.

The rearrangement uses TRBV6-2 or TRBV6-3 and TRBJ2-7, with D unclear. Germline V lookup: CDR1 MNHEY, CDR2 SVGEGT. Trimming removed 0 bases at V and 4 bases at J, with 7 bases between. The CDR3 contains 13 residues. The CDR3 loop reads CASSYSNLYEQYF. CDR3 sequence (DNA): TGTGCCAGCAGTTACTCGAATCTTTACGAGCAGTACTTC.